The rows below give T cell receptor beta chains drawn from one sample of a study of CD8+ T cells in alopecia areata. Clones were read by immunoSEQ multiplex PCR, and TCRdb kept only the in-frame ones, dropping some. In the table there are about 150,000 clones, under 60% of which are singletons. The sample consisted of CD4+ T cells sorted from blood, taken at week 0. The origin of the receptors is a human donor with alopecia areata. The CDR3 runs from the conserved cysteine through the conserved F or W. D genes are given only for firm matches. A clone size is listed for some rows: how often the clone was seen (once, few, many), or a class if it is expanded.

CDR3 protein: CASSRRGNTGELFF
CDR3 DNA: TGTGCCAGCAGCCGCCGGGGGAACACCGGGGAGCTGTTTTTT
clone size: .
D gene: .
V gene: TRBV6-5
J gene: TRBJ2-2

CDR3 protein: CASSRRDRGTINYGYTF
CDR3 DNA: TGCGCCAGCAGCCGCCGGGACAGGGGGACCATTAACTATGGCTACACCTTC
clone size: .
D gene: TRBD1
V gene: TRBV4-1
J gene: TRBJ1-2

CDR3 protein: CATSRLAGGNSNEQFF
CDR3 DNA: TGTGCCACCAGCAGGTTAGCGGGGGGGAACTCCAATGAGCAGTTCTTC
clone size: .
D gene: TRBD2
V gene: TRBV15
J gene: TRBJ2-1

CDR3 protein: CASSQPVRGAYGYTF
CDR3 DNA: TGCGCCAGCAGCCAACCCGTTCGGGGGGCGTATGGCTACACCTTC
clone size: .
D gene: .
V gene: TRBV4-1
J gene: TRBJ1-2

CDR3 protein: CATRDSGTTGELFF
CDR3 DNA: TGTGCCACCCGGGACAGCGGTACTACCGGGGAGCTGTTTTTT
clone size: few
D gene: TRBD1
V gene: TRBV19
J gene: TRBJ2-2

CDR3 protein: CASSLGGGANVLTF
CDR3 DNA: TGCGCCAGCAGCTTGGGAGGCGGGGCCAACGTCCTGACTTTC
clone size: few
D gene: .
V gene: TRBV5-1
J gene: TRBJ2-6

CDR3 protein: CASSPPAGITDTQYF
CDR3 DNA: TGTGCCAGCAGCCCCCCGGCGGGGATCACAGATACGCAGTATTTT
clone size: .
D gene: .
V gene: TRBV9
J gene: TRBJ2-3

CDR3 protein: CASSARETQYF
CDR3 DNA: TGTGCCAGCAGCGCTAGGGAGACCCAGTACTTC
clone size: once
D gene: .
V gene: TRBV7-2
J gene: TRBJ2-5

CDR3 protein: CASSHRAGREYDQPQHF
CDR3 DNA: TGCGCCAGCAGCCACCGGGCGGGCAGGGAATACGATCAGCCCCAGCATTTT
clone size: .
D gene: .
V gene: TRBV4-1
J gene: TRBJ1-5

CDR3 protein: CASNPTRDGGYTF
CDR3 DNA: TGTGCCAGCAACCCAACGCGGGATGGGGGCTACACCTTC
clone size: .
D gene: .
V gene: TRBV7-9
J gene: TRBJ1-2

CDR3 protein: CASSKGSRVNTEAFF
CDR3 DNA: TGTGCCAGCAGCAAAGGGAGTAGGGTGAACACTGAAGCTTTCTTT
clone size: .
D gene: .
V gene: TRBV7-9
J gene: TRBJ1-1

CDR3 protein: CASSPPPSNYGYTF
CDR3 DNA: TGTGCCAGCTCACCACCCCCCAGCAACTATGGCTACACCTTC
clone size: .
D gene: .
V gene: TRBV18
J gene: TRBJ1-2

CDR3 protein: CSVGQGSNQPQHF
CDR3 DNA: TGCAGCGTGGGACAGGGCAGCAATCAGCCCCAGCATTTT
clone size: few
D gene: TRBD1
V gene: TRBV29-1
J gene: TRBJ1-5

CDR3 protein: CASSRGLAGGHNEQFF
CDR3 DNA: TGTGCCAGCAGCCGAGGACTAGCGGGGGGGCACAATGAGCAGTTCTTC
clone size: .
D gene: TRBD2
V gene: TRBV5-6
J gene: TRBJ2-1

CDR3 protein: CASSSRGGPYNEQFF
CDR3 DNA: TGTGCCAGCAGTTCTCGGGGGGGACCCTACAATGAGCAGTTCTTC
clone size: few
D gene: TRBD2
V gene: TRBV2
J gene: TRBJ2-1

CDR3 protein: CASSLRRGQETQYF
CDR3 DNA: TGTGCCAGCAGCTTACGTCGGGGCCAAGAGACCCAGTACTTC
clone size: .
D gene: .
V gene: TRBV11-2
J gene: TRBJ2-5

CDR3 protein: CASIRTGDKWVQHF
CDR3 DNA: TGTGCCAGTATAAGGACAGGGGACAAATGGGTCCAGCATTTT
clone size: .
D gene: TRBD1
V gene: TRBV19
J gene: TRBJ1-5

CDR3 protein: CATSRDRGDPGVAFF
CDR3 DNA: TGTGCCACCAGCAGAGATCGAGGGGACCCGGGGGTAGCTTTCTTT
clone size: .
D gene: .
V gene: TRBV15
J gene: TRBJ1-1

CDR3 protein: CGLASSGANVLTF
CDR3 DNA: TGTGGGCTCGCCAGCTCTGGGGCCAACGTCCTGACTTTC
clone size: .
D gene: .
V gene: TRBV7-9
J gene: TRBJ2-6

CDR3 protein: CASSQDGGANIQYF
CDR3 DNA: TGTGCCAGCAGCCAAGACGGGGGGGCTAACATTCAGTACTTC
clone size: .
D gene: TRBD2
V gene: TRBV4-2
J gene: TRBJ2-4

CDR3 protein: CATSRDRNTEAFF
CDR3 DNA: TGTGCCACCAGCAGAGACAGGAACACTGAAGCTTTCTTT
clone size: .
D gene: .
V gene: TRBV15
J gene: TRBJ1-1

CDR3 protein: CASSVRAGTVSYGYTF
CDR3 DNA: TGTGCCAGCAGCGTTAGAGCCGGGACCGTAAGCTATGGCTACACCTTC
clone size: .
D gene: .
V gene: TRBV9
J gene: TRBJ1-2

CDR3 protein: CASTHSQGAHYEQYF
CDR3 DNA: TGTGCCAGCACTCACTCCCAGGGGGCCCACTACGAGCAGTACTTC
clone size: few
D gene: TRBD1
V gene: TRBV11-2
J gene: TRBJ2-7

CDR3 protein: CASSRRGSSTDTQYF
CDR3 DNA: TGCGCCAGCAGCCGACGCGGTTCTAGCACAGATACGCAGTATTTT
clone size: .
D gene: .
V gene: TRBV4-3
J gene: TRBJ2-3

CDR3 protein: CASSYSGGEYGYTF
CDR3 DNA: TGCGCCAGCAGCTATTCCGGCGGGGAATATGGCTACACCTTC
clone size: few
D gene: .
V gene: TRBV5-1
J gene: TRBJ1-2

CDR3 protein: CSVARGRARGYEQYF
CDR3 DNA: TGCAGCGTTGCGCGCGGACGGGCGCGAGGCTACGAGCAGTACTTC
clone size: .
D gene: .
V gene: TRBV29-1
J gene: TRBJ2-7

CDR3 protein: CASSLRQNIQYF
CDR3 DNA: TGTGCCAGCAGCTTGAGACAAAACATTCAGTACTTC
clone size: few
D gene: .
V gene: TRBV5-8
J gene: TRBJ2-4

CDR3 protein: CASSVASGGTDTQYF
CDR3 DNA: TGTGCCAGCAGCGTGGCAAGCGGGGGGACAGATACGCAGTATTTT
clone size: .
D gene: TRBD2
V gene: TRBV9
J gene: TRBJ2-3

CDR3 protein: CASSLAFQPQHF
CDR3 DNA: TGTGCCAGCAGCTTAGCGTTCCAGCCCCAGCATTTT
clone size: few
D gene: .
V gene: TRBV7-2
J gene: TRBJ1-5

CDR3 protein: CASSYDRANYGYTF
CDR3 DNA: TGTGCCAGCAGTTACGACAGGGCCAACTATGGCTACACCTTC
clone size: .
D gene: TRBD1
V gene: TRBV4-2
J gene: TRBJ1-2

CDR3 protein: CASSPRKNQETQYF
CDR3 DNA: TGTGCCAGCTCACCACGTAAGAACCAAGAGACCCAGTACTTC
clone size: once
D gene: .
V gene: TRBV18
J gene: TRBJ2-5

CDR3 protein: CASSLGVPTDTQYF
CDR3 DNA: TGCGCCAGCAGCTTGGGGGTCCCCACAGATACGCAGTATTTT
clone size: .
D gene: .
V gene: TRBV5-1
J gene: TRBJ2-3

CDR3 protein: CASSELGQGFAGANVLTF
CDR3 DNA: TGCGCCAGCAGCGAGTTGGGTCAGGGATTCGCTGGGGCCAACGTCCTGACTTTC
clone size: .
D gene: .
V gene: TRBV4-3
J gene: TRBJ2-6

CDR3 protein: CASSLGGLAGGQETQYF
CDR3 DNA: TGTGCCAGCAGTTTAGGAGGACTAGCGGGGGGACAAGAGACCCAGTACTTC
clone size: .
D gene: TRBD2
V gene: TRBV27
J gene: TRBJ2-5

CDR3 protein: CASSKQETQYF
CDR3 DNA: TGTGCCAGCAGTAAACAAGAGACCCAGTACTTC
clone size: .
D gene: .
V gene: TRBV2
J gene: TRBJ2-5

CDR3 protein: CSATPQIQETQYF
CDR3 DNA: TGCAGCGCGACGCCGCAGATCCAAGAGACCCAGTACTTC
clone size: few
D gene: .
V gene: TRBV29-1
J gene: TRBJ2-5

CDR3 protein: CASSPAGAAGANVLTF
CDR3 DNA: TGTGCCAGCAGCCCAGCAGGGGCAGCTGGGGCCAACGTCCTGACTTTC
clone size: few
D gene: .
V gene: TRBV5-4
J gene: TRBJ2-6

CDR3 protein: CASSLQGAKNQPQHF
CDR3 DNA: TGCGCCAGCAGTCTACAGGGGGCCAAAAATCAGCCCCAGCATTTT
clone size: few
D gene: TRBD1
V gene: TRBV5-1
J gene: TRBJ1-5

CDR3 protein: CATSRLQGDGGYTF
CDR3 DNA: TGTGCCACCAGCAGACTCCAGGGGGACGGTGGCTACACCTTC
clone size: .
D gene: TRBD1
V gene: TRBV15
J gene: TRBJ1-2

CDR3 protein: CASLPIGGSNTEAFF
CDR3 DNA: TGTGCCAGCCTACCGATCGGCGGTTCGAACACTGAAGCTTTCTTT
clone size: .
D gene: .
V gene: TRBV25-1
J gene: TRBJ1-1

CDR3 protein: CASSLEGNTIYF
CDR3 DNA: TGTGCCAGCAGCTTGGAAGGAAACACCATATATTTT
clone size: .
D gene: .
V gene: TRBV5-5
J gene: TRBJ1-3

CDR3 protein: CASSSRTEGQPQHF
CDR3 DNA: TGTGCCAGCAGTTCCCGGACCGAGGGGCAGCCCCAGCATTTT
clone size: .
D gene: .
V gene: TRBV6-5
J gene: TRBJ1-5

CDR3 protein: CSVTGAKETQYF
CDR3 DNA: TGCAGCGTAACAGGGGCGAAAGAGACCCAGTACTTC
clone size: few
D gene: TRBD1
V gene: TRBV29-1
J gene: TRBJ2-5

CDR3 protein: CASMAGDYEQYF
CDR3 DNA: TGTGCCAGCATGGCAGGGGACTACGAGCAGTACTTC
clone size: .
D gene: .
V gene: TRBV6-5
J gene: TRBJ2-7

CDR3 protein: CASSAGQGSYEQYF
CDR3 DNA: TGTGCCAGCAGCGCGGGACAGGGGTCCTACGAGCAGTACTTC
clone size: few
D gene: TRBD1
V gene: TRBV7-2
J gene: TRBJ2-7

CDR3 protein: CASSLGLGGRLDTQYF
CDR3 DNA: TGTGCCAGCAGCTTAGGTCTCGGGGGGAGGTTAGATACGCAGTATTTT
clone size: .
D gene: TRBD2
V gene: TRBV7-2
J gene: TRBJ2-3

CDR3 protein: CAWSVLRDEKLFF
CDR3 DNA: TGTGCCTGGAGTGTATTAAGGGATGAAAAACTGTTTTTT
clone size: .
D gene: .
V gene: TRBV30
J gene: TRBJ1-4

CDR3 protein: CASFSPPTYEQYF
CDR3 DNA: TGTGCCAGCTTTAGTCCACCAACCTACGAGCAGTACTTC
clone size: few
D gene: .
V gene: TRBV7-2
J gene: TRBJ2-7